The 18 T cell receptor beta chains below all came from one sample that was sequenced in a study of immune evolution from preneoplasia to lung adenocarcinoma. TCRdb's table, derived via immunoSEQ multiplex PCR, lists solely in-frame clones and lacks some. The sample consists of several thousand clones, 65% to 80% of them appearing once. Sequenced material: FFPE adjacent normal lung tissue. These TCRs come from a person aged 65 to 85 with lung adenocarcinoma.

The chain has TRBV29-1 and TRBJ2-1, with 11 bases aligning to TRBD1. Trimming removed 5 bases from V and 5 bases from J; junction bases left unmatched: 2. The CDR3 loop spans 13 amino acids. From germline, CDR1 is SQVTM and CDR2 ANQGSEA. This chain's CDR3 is CSVWGQGDNEQFF. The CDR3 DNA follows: TGCAGCGTTTGGGGACAGGGGGACAATGAGCAGTTCTTC.

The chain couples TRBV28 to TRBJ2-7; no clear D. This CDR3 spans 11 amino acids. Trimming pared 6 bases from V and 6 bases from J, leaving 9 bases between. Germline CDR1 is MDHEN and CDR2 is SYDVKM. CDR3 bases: TGTGCCAGCAGCATGACCCGCGAGCAGTACTTC. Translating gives CASSMTREQYF.

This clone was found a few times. Here the CDR3 reads CASSTTGGAEAFF. CDR3 nucleotide sequence: TGTGCCAGCAGCACTACAGGGGGGGCTGAAGCTTTCTTT. V and J are TRBV6-5 and TRBJ1-1; 8 positions match TRBD1. The V gene's germline CDR1 is MNHEY and CDR2 SVGAGI. CDR3 length: 13 amino acids. V shed 6 bases and J 6 bases; nucleotides not matched to a gene: 6.

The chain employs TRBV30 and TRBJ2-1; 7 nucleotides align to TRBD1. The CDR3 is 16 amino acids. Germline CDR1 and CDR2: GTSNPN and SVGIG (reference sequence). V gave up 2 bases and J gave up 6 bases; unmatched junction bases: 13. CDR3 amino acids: CAWSIPTGVLGNEQFF. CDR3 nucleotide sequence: TGTGCCTGGAGTATCCCAACAGGGGTTTTGGGCAATGAGCAGTTCTTC.

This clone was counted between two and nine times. DNA of the CDR3: TGTGCCAGCAGCTTGTGGGGGGCCGGCTACGAGCAGTACTTC. Translating it yields CASSLWGAGYEQYF. V is TRBV7-2 and J is TRBJ2-7; either TRBD1 or TRBD2 may fit D (6 bases each). V dropped 3 bases and J dropped 3 bases, with 12 bases sitting between them. Germline CDR1 reads SGHTA; CDR2 reads FQGNSA. This CDR3 has 14 residues.

The CDR3 spells CASSVRTGNYGYTF. The CDR3 DNA sequence: TGTGCCAGCAGTGTGAGGACAGGGAACTATGGCTACACCTTC. This sequence joins TRBV2 and TRBJ1-2; 8 bases match TRBD1. V trimming: 4 bases; J trimming: 2 bases; junction bases outside the gene matches: 3. CDR1 and CDR2 from the germline V gene are SNHLY and FYNNEI. This CDR3 is 14 amino acids long.

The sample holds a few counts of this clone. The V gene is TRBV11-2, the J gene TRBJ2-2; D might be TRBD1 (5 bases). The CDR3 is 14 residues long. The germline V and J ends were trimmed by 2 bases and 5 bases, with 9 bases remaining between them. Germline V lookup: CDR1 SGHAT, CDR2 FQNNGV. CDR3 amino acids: CASSLSGFTGELFF. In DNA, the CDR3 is TGTGCCAGCAGCTTATCAGGGTTTACCGGGGAGCTGTTTTTT.

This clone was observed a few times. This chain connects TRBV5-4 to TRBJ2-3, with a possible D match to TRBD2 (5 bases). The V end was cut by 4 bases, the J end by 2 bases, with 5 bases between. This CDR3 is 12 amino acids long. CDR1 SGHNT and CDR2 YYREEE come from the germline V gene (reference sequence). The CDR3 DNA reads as TGTGCCAGCAGCCGGGACACAGATACGCAGTATTTT. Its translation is CASSRDTDTQYF.

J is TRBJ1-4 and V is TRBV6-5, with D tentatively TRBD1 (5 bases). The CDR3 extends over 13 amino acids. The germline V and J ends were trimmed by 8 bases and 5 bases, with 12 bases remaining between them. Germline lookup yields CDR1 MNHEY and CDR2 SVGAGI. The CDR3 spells CASGGTGNEKLFF. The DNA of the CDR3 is TGTGCCAGCGGCGGGACCGGGAATGAAAAACTGTTTTTT.

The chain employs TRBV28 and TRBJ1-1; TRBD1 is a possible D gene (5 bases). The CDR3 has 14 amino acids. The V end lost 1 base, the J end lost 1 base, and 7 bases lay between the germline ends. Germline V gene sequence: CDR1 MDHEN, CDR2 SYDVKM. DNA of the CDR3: TGTGCCAGCAGTTTATTTGGGGGGAACACTGAAGCTTTCTTT. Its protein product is CASSLFGGNTEAFF.

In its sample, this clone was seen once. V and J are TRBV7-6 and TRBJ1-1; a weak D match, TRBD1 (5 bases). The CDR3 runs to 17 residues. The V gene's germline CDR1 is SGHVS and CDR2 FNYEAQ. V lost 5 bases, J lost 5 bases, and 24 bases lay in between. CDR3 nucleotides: TGTGCCAGCAGCCCCCTGCCCGGTATAGGGGCGGGGACTGAAGCTTTCTTT. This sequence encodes CASSPLPGIGAGTEAFF. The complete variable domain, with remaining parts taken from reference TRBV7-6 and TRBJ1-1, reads GAGVSQSPRYKVTKRGQDVALRCDPISGHVSLYWYRQALGQGPEFLTYFNYEAQQDKSGLPNDRFSAERPEGSISTLTIQRTEQRDSAMYRCASSPLPGIGAGTEAFFGQGTRLTVV.

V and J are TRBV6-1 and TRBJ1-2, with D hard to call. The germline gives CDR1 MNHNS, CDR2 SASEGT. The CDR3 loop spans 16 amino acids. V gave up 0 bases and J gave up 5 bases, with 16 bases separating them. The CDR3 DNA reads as TGTGCCAGCAGTGAAGCGCAAATGAACAGACCATATGGCTACACCTTC. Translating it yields CASSEAQMNRPYGYTF.

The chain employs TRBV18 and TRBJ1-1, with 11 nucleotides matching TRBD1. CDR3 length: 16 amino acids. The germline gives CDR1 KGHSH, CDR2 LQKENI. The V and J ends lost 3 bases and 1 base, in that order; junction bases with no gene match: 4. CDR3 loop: CASSPRDRGSNTEAFF. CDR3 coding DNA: TGTGCCAGCTCACCGAGGGACAGGGGGTCGAACACTGAAGCTTTCTTT.

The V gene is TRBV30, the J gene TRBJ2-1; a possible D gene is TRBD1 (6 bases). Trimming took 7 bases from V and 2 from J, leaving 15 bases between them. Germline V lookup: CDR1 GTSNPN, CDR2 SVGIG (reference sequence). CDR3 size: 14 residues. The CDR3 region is CALDPGTPYNEQFF. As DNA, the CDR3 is TGTGCCTTGGATCCCGGGACACCCTACAATGAGCAGTTCTTC. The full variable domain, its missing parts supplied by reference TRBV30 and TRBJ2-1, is SQTIHQWPATLVQPVGSPLSLECTVEGTSNPNLYWYRQAAGRGLQLLFYSVGIGQISSEVPQNLSASRPQDRQFILSSKKLLLSDSGFYLCALDPGTPYNEQFFGPGTRLTVL.

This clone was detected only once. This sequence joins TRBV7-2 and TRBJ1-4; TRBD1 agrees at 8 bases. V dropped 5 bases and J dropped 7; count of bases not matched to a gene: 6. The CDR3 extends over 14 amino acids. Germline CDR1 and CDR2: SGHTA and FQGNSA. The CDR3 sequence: CASSETGVGEKLFF. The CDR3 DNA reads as TGTGCCAGCAGCGAGACAGGGGTCGGTGAAAAACTGTTTTTT.

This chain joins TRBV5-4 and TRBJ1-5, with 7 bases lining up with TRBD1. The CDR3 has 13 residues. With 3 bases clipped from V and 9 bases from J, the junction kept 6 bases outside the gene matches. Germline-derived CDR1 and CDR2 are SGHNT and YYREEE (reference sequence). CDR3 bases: TGTGCCAGCAGCTGGGACAGTTCCGGGCCCCAGCATTTT. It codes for CASSWDSSGPQHF.

CDR3 in amino acids: CAWSVLESSEAFF. The CDR3 DNA sequence: TGTGCCTGGAGTGTACTAGAAAGCTCTGAAGCTTTCTTT. This chain connects TRBV30 to TRBJ1-1; no clear D gene. The CDR3 totals 13 residues. The germline V gene encodes CDR1 GTSNPN and CDR2 SVGIG (reference sequence). With 0 bases removed from V and 6 bases from J, the gap between germline ends came to 11 bases.

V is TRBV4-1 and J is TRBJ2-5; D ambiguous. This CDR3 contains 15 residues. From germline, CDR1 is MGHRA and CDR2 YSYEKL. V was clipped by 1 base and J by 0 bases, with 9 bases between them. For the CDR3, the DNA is TGCGCCAGCAGCCAAGTAGTGGAGTACCAAGAGACCCAGTACTTC. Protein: CASSQVVEYQETQYF.